The 14 T cell receptor beta chains below come from one sample, sequenced in a study of monozygotic twins with inflammatory bowel disease. With the 5' RACE reads reprocessed, TCRdb shows one record per CDR3 protein and no DNA. Recorded for this sample: 150,000 to 200,000 distinct CDR3 sequences. Source material: blood. The origin of the receptors is a human donor with ulcerative colitis or Crohn's disease, or a healthy co-twin of an affected twin (not recorded which).

V and J are TRBV6-1 and TRBJ1-5; TCRdb names TRBD1, which stays unverified in the absence of DNA. The germline V gene encodes CDR1 MNHNS and CDR2 SASEGT. CDR3 length: 19 residues. The CDR3 reads CASSTPGPDRGYSNQPQHF.

V is TRBV18 and J is TRBJ1-2. The germline CDR1 and CDR2 sequences are KGHSH and LQKENI. This CDR3 is 14 amino acids long. The CDR3 here is CASSSETGDYGYTF.

The gene calls are TRBV27 and TRBJ2-3; TCRdb designates TRBD2, a call that cannot be tested without DNA. CDR3 size: 15 residues. CDR1 and CDR2 from the germline V gene are MNHEY and SMNVEV (reference sequence). This CDR3 is CASLRIAGEGDTQYF.

The J gene is TRBJ2-7, the V gene TRBV7-8. Germline V gene sequence: CDR1 SGHVS, CDR2 FQNEAQ. The CDR3 runs 16 residues. CDR3 in amino acids: CASSLVMLGVSYEQYF.

V and J are TRBV9 and TRBJ1-6; the TCRdb D gene call, TRBD1, has no DNA to confirm it. CDR3 length: 16 residues. Germline V gene sequence: CDR1 SGDLS, CDR2 YYNGEE. This chain's CDR3 is CASSPSPGGYNSPLHF.

This chain links TRBV5-4 with TRBJ1-1; TCRdb names TRBD1, which stays unverified in the absence of DNA. Germline CDR1 reads SGHNT; CDR2 reads YYREEE (reference sequence). The CDR3 runs 13 residues. The CDR3 here is CASSPSRDTEAFF. The whole variable domain, filled in from reference TRBV5-4 and TRBJ1-1, reads ETGVTQSPTHLIKTRGQQVTLRCSSQSGHNTVSWYQQALGQGPQFIFQYYREEENGRGNFPPRFSGLQFPNYSSELNVNALELDDSALYLCASSPSRDTEAFFGQGTRLTVV.

This sequence joins TRBV5-1 and TRBJ2-2. This CDR3 contains 14 residues. CDR1 and CDR2 from the germline V gene are SGHRS and YFSETQ. The CDR3 protein is CASSLLGDTGELFF.

The chain combines TRBV2 with TRBJ2-5; the TCRdb call, TRBD1, lacks DNA for checking. The CDR3 is 13 residues long. CDR1 SNHLY and CDR2 FYNNEI come from the germline V gene. This chain's CDR3 is CASSEGGLETQYF.

This chain links TRBV12-3 or TRBV12-4 with TRBJ1-4; the D gene TCRdb calls, TRBD1, cannot be checked with no DNA. The CDR3 length is 14 residues. The CDR3 protein is CASSSQGLNEKLFF.

This chain connects TRBV20-1 to TRBJ1-5; TCRdb calls TRBD1, which cannot be checked without DNA. Germline assignment: CDR1 DFQATT and CDR2 SNEGSKA (reference sequence). This CDR3 region has 15 residues. The CDR3 loop is CSADRGAGRNQPQHF.

The genes are TRBV5-1 and TRBJ2-5; TCRdb returns TRBD1, unconfirmable since there is no DNA. Germline-derived CDR1 and CDR2 are SGHRS and YFSETQ. The CDR3 spans 15 residues. This CDR3 is CASSYPSGGGETQYF. Full variable domain (outside the CDR3, taken from reference TRBV5-1 and TRBJ2-5): KAGVTQTPRYLIKTRGQQVTLSCSPISGHRSVSWYQQTPGQGLQFLFEYFSETQRNKGNFPGRFSGRQFSNSRSEMNVSTLELGDSALYLCASSYPSGGGETQYFGPGTRLLVL.

The rearrangement links TRBV4-3 to TRBJ2-7; absent DNA, TCRdb's TRBD1 call cannot be checked. The CDR3 covers 16 residues. The germline CDR1 and CDR2 sequences are LGHNA and YSLEER. CDR3 sequence reads: CASSPSQGGFLYEQYF.

The J gene is TRBJ1-5, the V gene TRBV7-2. This CDR3 contains 15 residues. Looked up from germline, CDR1 is SGHTA and CDR2 is FQGNSA. The CDR3 spells CASSLGTARNQPQHF. Drawing the rest from reference TRBV7-2 and TRBJ1-5, the complete variable domain is GAGVSQSPSNKVTEKGKDVELRCDPISGHTALYWYRQSLGQGLEFLIYFQGNSAPDKSGLPSDRFSAERTGGSVSTLTIQRTQQEDSAVYLCASSLGTARNQPQHFGDGTRLSIL.

The chain links TRBV5-1 to TRBJ2-3. Germline V CDR1 and CDR2: SGHRS, YFSETQ. CDR3 length: 15 amino acids. CDR3: CASSLGLPSTDTQYF.